This TCR beta chain was documented in a study of human T cells and chemical hapten exposure. Study-level background: Patients got weekly scalp diphenylcyclopropenone doses over the approximately 23-week study. Findings and limits, study-wide: No alteration of TCRs above 1 in 1000 frequency was seen with DPC sensitization.

Trimming at V came to 4 bases and at J to 9 bases, leaving 8 bases not matched to a gene. The CDR3 runs 15 residues. TCRdb analysed the RACE reads with MiXCR anew, one entry per CDR3 protein. The table shows around 260,000 distinct CDR3 sequences, with about 8.1% occurring only once. This clonotype occurred many times. Its antigen is unknown. Specified time point: pre-sensitization, week 0. Regarding treatment: therapeutic diphenylcyclopropenone sensitization with weekly scalp DPC. Drawing of blood took place ahead of applying each patch test. Sequencing was performed on whole blood, taken in connection with sensitization to the hapten diphenylcyclopropenone (DPC). This TCR was recovered from a woman in her thirties or forties with alopecia areata. Some clones in this sample may be carry-over from other donors' samples. The chain uses TRBV12-3 or TRBV12-4 and TRBJ1-6; TRBD1 matches at 8 bases. CDR3 DNA: TGTGCCAGCAGTTCCCCTTCAGGGGGCATTTCACCCCTCCACTTT. Its protein product is CASSSPSGGISPLHF.